This T cell receptor beta chain was identified during a study of long-term antiretroviral therapy in people with HIV. General observations from the study: Clones that had undergone expansion before ART prevailed in the repertoire throughout all time points. Even long-term ART left TRB diversity below transplant donor controls, despite gains.

Worth noting for this clone: Its antigen is unidentified.

Run at survey level, the immunoSEQ assay was version v3.0. TCRdb keeps only in-frame clones here, not all; method: immunoSEQ multiplex PCR. The sample holds approximately 35,000 clones, roughly 85% seen once. The ends were cut back, 10 bases at V and 7 bases at J, with 16 bases in the middle. Germline CDR1 and CDR2: MDHEN and SYDVKM. The CDR3 totals 12 residues. This clonotype originated in a man between 18 and 35 years old with HIV. This chain links TRBV28 with TRBJ1-2, with a tentative D call TRBD1 (6 bases). The sample here was unsorted PBMCs, taken 2.2 years after starting antiretroviral therapy. The CDR3 loop is CATGVVGLGYTF. The CDR3 DNA follows: TGTGCCACAGGGGTAGTTGGACTTGGCTACACCTTC.